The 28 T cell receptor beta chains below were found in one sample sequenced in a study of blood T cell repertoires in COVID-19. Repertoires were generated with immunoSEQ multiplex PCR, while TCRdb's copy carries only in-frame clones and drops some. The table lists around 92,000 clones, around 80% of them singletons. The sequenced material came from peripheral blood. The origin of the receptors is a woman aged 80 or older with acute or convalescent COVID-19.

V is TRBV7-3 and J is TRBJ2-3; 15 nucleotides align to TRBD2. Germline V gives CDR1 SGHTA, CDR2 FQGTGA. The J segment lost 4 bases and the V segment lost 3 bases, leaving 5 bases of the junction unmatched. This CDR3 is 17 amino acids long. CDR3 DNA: TGTGCCAGCAGCTTCACGGGGACTAGCGGGAGGTCAGATACGCAGTATTTT. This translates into CASSFTGTSGRSDTQYF.

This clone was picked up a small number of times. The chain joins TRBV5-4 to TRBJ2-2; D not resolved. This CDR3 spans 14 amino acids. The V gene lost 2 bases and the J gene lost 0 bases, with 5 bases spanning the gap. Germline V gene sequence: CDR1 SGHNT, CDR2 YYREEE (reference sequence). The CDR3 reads CASSFPANTGELFF. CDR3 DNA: TGTGCCAGCAGCTTCCCAGCGAACACCGGGGAGCTGTTTTTT.

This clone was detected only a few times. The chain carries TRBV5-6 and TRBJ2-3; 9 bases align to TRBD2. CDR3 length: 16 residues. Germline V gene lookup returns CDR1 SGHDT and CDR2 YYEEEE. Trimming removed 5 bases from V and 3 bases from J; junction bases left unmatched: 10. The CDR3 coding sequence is TGTGCCAGCAGAAGAGGAGCGGGAGGAGGGACAGATACGCAGTATTTT. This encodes CASRRGAGGGTDTQYF.

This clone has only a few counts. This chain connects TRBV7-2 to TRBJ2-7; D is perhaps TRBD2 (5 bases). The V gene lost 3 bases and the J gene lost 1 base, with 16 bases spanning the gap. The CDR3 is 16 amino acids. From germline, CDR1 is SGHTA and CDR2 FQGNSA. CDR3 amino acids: CASSLGREGRSYEQYF. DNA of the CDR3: TGTGCCAGCAGCTTGGGCCGGGAAGGTAGGTCCTACGAGCAGTACTTC.

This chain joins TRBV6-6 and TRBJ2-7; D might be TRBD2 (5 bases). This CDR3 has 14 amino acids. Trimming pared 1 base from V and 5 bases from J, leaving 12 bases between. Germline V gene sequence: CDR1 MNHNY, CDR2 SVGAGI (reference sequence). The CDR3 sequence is CASSYLAGQNEQYF. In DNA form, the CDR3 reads TGTGCCAGCAGTTACTTGGCGGGTCAAAACGAGCAGTACTTC.

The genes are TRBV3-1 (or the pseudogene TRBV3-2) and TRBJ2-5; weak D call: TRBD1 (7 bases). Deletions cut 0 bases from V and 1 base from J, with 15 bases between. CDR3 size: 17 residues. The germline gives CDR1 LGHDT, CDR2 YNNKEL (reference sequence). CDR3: CASSQDYTRDSQETQYF. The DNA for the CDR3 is TGTGCCAGCAGCCAAGATTACACGCGGGACAGCCAAGAGACCCAGTACTTC.

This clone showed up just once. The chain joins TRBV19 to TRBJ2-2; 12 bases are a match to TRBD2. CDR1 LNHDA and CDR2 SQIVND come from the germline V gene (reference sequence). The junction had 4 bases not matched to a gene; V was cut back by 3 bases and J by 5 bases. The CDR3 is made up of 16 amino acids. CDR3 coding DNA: TGTGCCAGTAGTATTTTACTAGCGGGAGGTACCGGGGAGCTGTTTTTT. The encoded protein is CASSILLAGGTGELFF. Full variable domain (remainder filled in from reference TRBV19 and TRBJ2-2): DGGITQSPKYLFRKEGQNVTLSCEQNLNHDAMYWYRQDPGQGLRLIYYSQIVNDFQKGDIAEGYSVSREKKESFPLTVTSAQKNPTAFYLCASSILLAGGTGELFFGEGSRLTVL.

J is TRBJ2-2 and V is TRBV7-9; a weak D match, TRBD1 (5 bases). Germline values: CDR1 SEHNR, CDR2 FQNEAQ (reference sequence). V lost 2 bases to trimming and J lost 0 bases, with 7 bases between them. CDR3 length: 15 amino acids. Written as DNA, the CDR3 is TGTGCCAGCAGCTTATTCAGGGCGAACACCGGGGAGCTGTTTTTT. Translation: CASSLFRANTGELFF.

As DNA, the CDR3 is TGTGCCAGCAGCTTAGATAACTCCAATGAGCAGTTCTTC. As protein: CASSLDNSNEQFF. The chain recombines TRBV7-9 with TRBJ2-1; no clear D. The CDR3 contains 13 residues. Germline V gene lookup returns CDR1 SEHNR and CDR2 FQNEAQ (reference sequence). V was clipped by 1 base and J by 6 bases, with 7 bases between them.

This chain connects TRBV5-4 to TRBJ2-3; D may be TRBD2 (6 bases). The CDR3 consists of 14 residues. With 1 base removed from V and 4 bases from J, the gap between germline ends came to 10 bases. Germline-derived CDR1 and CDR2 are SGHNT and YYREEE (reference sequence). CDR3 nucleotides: TGTGCCAGCAGCTTGCGGGGGAACTCAGATACGCAGTATTTT. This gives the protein CASSLRGNSDTQYF.

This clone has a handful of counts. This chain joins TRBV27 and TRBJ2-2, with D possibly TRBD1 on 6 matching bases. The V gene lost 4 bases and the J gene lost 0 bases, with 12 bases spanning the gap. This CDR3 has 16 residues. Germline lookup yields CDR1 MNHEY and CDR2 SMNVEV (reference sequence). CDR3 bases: TGTGCCAGCAGTTCAAGGACAGTTCCGAACACCGGGGAGCTGTTTTTT. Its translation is CASSSRTVPNTGELFF.

The CDR3 region is CASSPGLAGGETQYF. The CDR3 region has the DNA TGTGCCAGCAGCCCGGGACTAGCGGGAGGAGAGACCCAGTACTTC. V and J are TRBV3-1 (or the pseudogene TRBV3-2) and TRBJ2-5, with TRBD2 matching over 15 bases. The CDR3 is made up of 15 amino acids. Germline loops: CDR1 LGHDT, CDR2 YNNKEL (reference sequence). The junction had 1 base not matched to a gene; V was cut back by 4 bases and J by 4 bases.

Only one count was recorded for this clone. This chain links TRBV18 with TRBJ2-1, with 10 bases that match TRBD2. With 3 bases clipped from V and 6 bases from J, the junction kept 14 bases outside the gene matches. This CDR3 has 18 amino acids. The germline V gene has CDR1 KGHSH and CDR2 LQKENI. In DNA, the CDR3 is TGTGCCAGCTCACCTGCCGGGCTAGCGGGAGAGCTTCGCAATGAGCAGTTCTTC. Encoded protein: CASSPAGLAGELRNEQFF.

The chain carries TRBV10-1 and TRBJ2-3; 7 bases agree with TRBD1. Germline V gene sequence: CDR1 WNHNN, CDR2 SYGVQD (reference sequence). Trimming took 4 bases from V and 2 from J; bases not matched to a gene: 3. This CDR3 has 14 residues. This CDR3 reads CASSAGTVTDTQYF. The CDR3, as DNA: TGCGCCAGCAGTGCGGGGACAGTCACAGATACGCAGTATTTT.

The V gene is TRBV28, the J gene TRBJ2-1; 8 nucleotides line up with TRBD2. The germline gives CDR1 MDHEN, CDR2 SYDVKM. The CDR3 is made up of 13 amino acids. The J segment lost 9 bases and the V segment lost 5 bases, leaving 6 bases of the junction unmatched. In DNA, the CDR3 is TGTGCCAGCAGTCCGGGACTAGAGTTTGAGCAGTTCTTC. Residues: CASSPGLEFEQFF. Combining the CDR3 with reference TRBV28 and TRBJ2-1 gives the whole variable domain DVKVTQSSRYLVKRTGEKVFLECVQDMDHENMFWYRQDPGLGLRLIYFSYDVKMKEKGDIPEGYSVSREKKERFSLILESASTNQTSMYLCASSPGLEFEQFFGPGTRLTVL.

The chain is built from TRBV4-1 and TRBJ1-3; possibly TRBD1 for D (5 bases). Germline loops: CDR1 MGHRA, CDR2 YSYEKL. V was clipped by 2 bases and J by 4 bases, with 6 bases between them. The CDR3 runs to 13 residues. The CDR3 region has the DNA TGCGCCAGCAGCCAATGGGGCGGAAACACCATATATTTT. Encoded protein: CASSQWGGNTIYF.

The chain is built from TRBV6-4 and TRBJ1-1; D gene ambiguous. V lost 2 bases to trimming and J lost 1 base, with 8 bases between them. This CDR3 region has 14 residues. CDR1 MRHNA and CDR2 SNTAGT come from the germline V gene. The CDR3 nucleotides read TGTGCCAGCAGTGACCCGCGGGGGAACACTGAAGCTTTCTTT. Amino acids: CASSDPRGNTEAFF.

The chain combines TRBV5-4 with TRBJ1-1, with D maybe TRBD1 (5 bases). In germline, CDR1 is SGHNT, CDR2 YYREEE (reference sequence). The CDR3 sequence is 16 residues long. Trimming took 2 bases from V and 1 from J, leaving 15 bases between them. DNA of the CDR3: TGTGCCAGCAGCTTCGACTCCCTCGACAGGAACACTGAAGCTTTCTTT. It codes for CASSFDSLDRNTEAFF.

For the CDR3, the DNA is TGTGCCACCAGTGATCCCGGGACTAGCGGTAATAAGCAGTTCTTC. Translating it yields CATSDPGTSGNKQFF. J is TRBJ2-1 and V is TRBV24-1; 11 bases are shared with TRBD2. CDR1 and CDR2 (germline): KGHDR, SFDVKD. Losses at the gene ends were 3 bases for V and 11 bases for J; bases not matched to a gene: 8. CDR3 size: 15 residues.

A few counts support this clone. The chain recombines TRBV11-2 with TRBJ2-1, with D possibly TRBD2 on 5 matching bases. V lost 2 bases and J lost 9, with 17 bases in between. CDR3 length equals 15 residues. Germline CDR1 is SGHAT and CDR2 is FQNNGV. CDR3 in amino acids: CASSLPPLGLGEQFF. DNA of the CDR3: TGTGCCAGCAGCTTACCACCACTAGGATTGGGTGAGCAGTTCTTC.

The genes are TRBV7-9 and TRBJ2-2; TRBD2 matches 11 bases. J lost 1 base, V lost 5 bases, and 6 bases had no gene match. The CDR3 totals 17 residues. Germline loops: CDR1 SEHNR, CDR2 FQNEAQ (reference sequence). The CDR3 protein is CASSPQTSGKNTGELFF. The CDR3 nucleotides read TGTGCCAGCAGCCCGCAGACTAGCGGGAAGAACACCGGGGAGCTGTTTTTT.

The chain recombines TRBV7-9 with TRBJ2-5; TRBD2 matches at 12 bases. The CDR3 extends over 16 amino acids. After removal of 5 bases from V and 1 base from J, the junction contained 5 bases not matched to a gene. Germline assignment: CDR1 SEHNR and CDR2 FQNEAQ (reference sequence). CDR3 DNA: TGTGCCAGCAGCCAACTAGCGGGAGGACGCCAAGAGACCCAGTACTTC. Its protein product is CASSQLAGGRQETQYF.

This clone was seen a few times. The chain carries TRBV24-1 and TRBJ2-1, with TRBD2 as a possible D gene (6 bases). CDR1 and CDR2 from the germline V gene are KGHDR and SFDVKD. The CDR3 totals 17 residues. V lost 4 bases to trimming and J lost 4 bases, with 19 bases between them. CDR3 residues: CATSDSTRDSFYNEQFF. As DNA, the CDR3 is TGTGCCACCAGTGACAGTACCCGGGACTCCTTTTACAATGAGCAGTTCTTC.

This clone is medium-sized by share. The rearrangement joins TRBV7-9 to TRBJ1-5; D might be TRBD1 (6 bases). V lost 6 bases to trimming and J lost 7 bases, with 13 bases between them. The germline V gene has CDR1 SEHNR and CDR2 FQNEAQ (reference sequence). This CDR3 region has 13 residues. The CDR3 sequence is CASRQGSGQPQHF. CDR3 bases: TGTGCCAGCAGACAGGGATCGGGCCAGCCCCAGCATTTT. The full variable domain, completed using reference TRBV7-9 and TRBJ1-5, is DTGVSQNPRHKITKRGQNVTFRCDPISEHNRLYWYRQTLGQGPEFLTYFQNEAQLEKSRLLSDRFSAERPKGSFSTLEIQRTEQGDSAMYLCASRQGSGQPQHFGDGTRLSIL.

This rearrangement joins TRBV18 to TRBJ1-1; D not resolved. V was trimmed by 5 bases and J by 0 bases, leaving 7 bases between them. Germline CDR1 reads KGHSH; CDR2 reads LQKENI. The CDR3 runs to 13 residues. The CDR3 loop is CASSGGMNTEAFF. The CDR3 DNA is TGTGCCAGCTCAGGAGGCATGAACACTGAAGCTTTCTTT.

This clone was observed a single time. For the CDR3, the DNA is TGTGCCAGCAGGGGGGGGACCGGGGAGCTGTTTTTT. Translating it yields CASRGGTGELFF. The V and J genes are TRBV12-3 or TRBV12-4 and TRBJ2-2; 7 bases are a match to TRBD2. The CDR3 covers 12 residues. V trimming: 6 bases; J trimming: 5 bases; junction bases outside the gene matches: 0.

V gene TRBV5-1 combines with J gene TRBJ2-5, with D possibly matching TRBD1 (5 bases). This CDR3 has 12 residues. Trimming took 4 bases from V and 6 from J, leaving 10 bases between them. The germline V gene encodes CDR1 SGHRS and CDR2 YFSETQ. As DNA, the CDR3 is TGCGCCAGCAGCCAGGGATCAAAGACCCAGTACTTC. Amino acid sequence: CASSQGSKTQYF.

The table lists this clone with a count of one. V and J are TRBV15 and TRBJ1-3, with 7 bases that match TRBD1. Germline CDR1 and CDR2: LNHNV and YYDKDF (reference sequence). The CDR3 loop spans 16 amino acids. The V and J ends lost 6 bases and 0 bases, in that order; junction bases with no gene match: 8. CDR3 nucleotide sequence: TGTGCCACCAGTATACAGGGGCTGAGCTCTGGAAACACCATATATTTT. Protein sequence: CATSIQGLSSGNTIYF.